A selection of T cell receptor beta chains follows, all from one sample in a study of vaccination and CD4 T cells after COVID-19. Their antigen targets remain unknown. TCRdb itself ran the PCR reads through MiXCR, one entry per CDR3 protein. Among fewer than 25,000 distinct CDR3 sequences listed, around 30% were seen once. Sample: CD4+ T cells from blood, cultured in vitro, taken about 7 months after SARS-CoV-2 vaccination. These receptor sequences come from a human donor who had recovered from COVID-19. Both conserved end residues are part of each CDR3. A D gene is named only where the DNA matches it firmly. Rows give clone size only sometimes, using once, few, many, or a class for an expanded clone.

>few|TRBJ1-6|TRBV7-2|15|TRBD1
CASSRRGQSNSPLHF
TGTGCCAGCAGCCGGCGGGGACAGTCTAATTCACCCCTCCACTTT
>-|TRBJ1-2|TRBV18|13|-
CASSSRDVYGYTF
TGTGCCAGCTCCTCCCGGGACGTCTATGGCTACACCTTC
>few|TRBJ2-3|TRBV19|13|-
CASRTRIGDTQYF
TGTGCCAGTAGGACGAGGATTGGGGATACGCAGTATTTT
>few|TRBJ2-7|TRBV4-3|16|TRBD2
CASSQDTSGSIREQYF
TGCGCCAGCAGCCAAGATACTAGCGGGAGTATTAGGGAGCAGTACTTC
>-|TRBJ2-3|TRBV7-2|13|-
CASSLSLRDTQYF
TGTGCCAGCAGCTTATCTTTGCGAGATACGCAGTATTTT
>-|TRBJ2-1|TRBV28|16|TRBD2
CASSLFPREGPNEQFF
TGTGCCAGCAGTTTATTCCCGCGGGAGGGCCCCAATGAGCAGTTCTTC
>few|TRBJ2-2|TRBV7-6|14|-
CASSHGLGEGELFF
TGTGCCAGCAGCCATGGACTGGGCGAAGGGGAGCTGTTTTTT
>-|TRBJ2-3|TRBV20-1|14|-
CSTNRGFNTDTQYF
TGCAGCACGAACCGGGGGTTCAACACAGATACGCAGTATTTT
>medium-sized|TRBJ1-5|TRBV6-1|13|-
CASSEGGNQPQHF
TGTGCCAGCAGTGAAGGGGGTAATCAGCCCCAGCATTTT
>-|TRBJ1-6|TRBV27|14|TRBD1
CASSLKTGRSPLHF
TGTGCCAGCAGTTTAAAGACAGGGAGGTCACCCCTCCACTTT
>few|TRBJ2-5|TRBV20-1|16|TRBD1
CSATTTGGEVRETQYF
TGCAGTGCTACCACCACAGGGGGCGAGGTTCGAGAGACCCAGTACTTC
>few|TRBJ1-2|TRBV28|12|-
CASRGVDYGYTF
TGTGCCAGCCGGGGGGTCGACTATGGCTACACCTTC
>-|TRBJ2-7|TRBV6-5|16|TRBD2
CASSYWLAGHGYEQYF
TGTGCCAGCAGTTACTGGCTAGCGGGACACGGCTACGAGCAGTACTTC
>-|TRBJ1-1|TRBV7-2|13|-
CASSSTTGWGAFF
TGTGCCAGCAGCTCCACCACAGGGTGGGGGGCTTTCTTT
>-|TRBJ2-7|TRBV7-2|15|TRBD1
CASSYTGQVGNEQYF
TGTGCCAGCAGCTACACCGGACAGGTCGGCAACGAGCAGTACTTC
>few|TRBJ2-6|TRBV27|17|-
CASSLLTRYSGANVLTF
TGTGCCAGCAGTCTTCTAACCCGATACTCTGGGGCCAACGTCCTGACTTTC
>-|TRBJ2-1|TRBV20-1|16|TRBD2
CSAGLAGVWRYNEQFF
TGCAGTGCCGGACTAGCGGGAGTGTGGCGCTACAATGAGCAGTTCTTC
>once|TRBJ2-1|TRBV10-2|14|TRBD2
CASRAGLAVPEQFF
TGCGCCAGCAGGGCGGGACTAGCGGTACCTGAGCAGTTCTTC
>-|TRBJ2-7|TRBV28|13|TRBD1
CASRGTGIYEQYF
TGTGCCAGCAGGGGGACAGGGATCTACGAGCAGTACTTC
>few|TRBJ2-5|TRBV1|14|-
CTSSQDTRAETQYF
TGCACCAGCAGCCAAGATACGAGGGCGGAGACCCAGTACTTC
>few|TRBJ2-5|TRBV20-1|16|-
CSASDRAKDIGETQYF
TGCAGTGCTAGTGATAGGGCGAAGGACATCGGGGAGACCCAGTACTTC
>few|TRBJ2-3|TRBV2|12|-
CASSQGQDTQYF
TGTGCCAGCAGCCAAGGCCAAGATACGCAGTATTTT
>medium-sized|TRBJ1-6|TRBV15|16|-
CATSGTQAGYHSPLHF
TGTGCCACCAGCGGCACCCAGGCAGGGTACCATTCACCCCTCCACTTT
>-|TRBJ1-5|TRBV30|13|-
CAWSWDGNQPQHF
TGTGCCTGGAGTTGGGACGGCAATCAGCCCCAGCATTTT
>-|TRBJ2-1|TRBV20-1|13|-
CSAAEGSDNEQFF
TGCAGTGCTGCGGAGGGGTCCGACAATGAGCAGTTCTTC
>few|TRBJ2-5|TRBV6-5|15|TRBD2
CASSYGSGRSETQYF
TGTGCCAGCAGTTATGGTAGCGGGAGGTCAGAGACCCAGTACTTC
>few|TRBJ1-5|TRBV24-1|15|TRBD1
CATSPGQGPNQPQHF
TGTGCCACCAGCCCGGGACAGGGCCCCAATCAGCCCCAGCATTTT
>-|TRBJ1-1|TRBV20-1|15|-
CSAIGTAVLNTEAFF
TGCAGTGCTATTGGTACGGCAGTCCTGAACACTGAAGCTTTCTTT
>few|TRBJ2-7|TRBV7-2|13|-
CASSLNRVHEQYF
TGTGCCAGCAGCTTAAACAGGGTCCACGAGCAGTACTTC
>few|TRBJ1-2|TRBV7-3|15|-
CASSLSAGFGYGYTF
TGTGCCAGCAGCTTATCGGCGGGTTTTGGCTATGGCTACACCTTC
>-|TRBJ1-1|TRBV6-5|18|TRBD1
CASSYLTRGQGYNTEASF
TGTGCCAGCAGTTACCTTACCCGAGGACAGGGCTATAACACTGAAGCTTCCTTT
>-|TRBJ1-1|TRBV20-1|13|-
CSARTPANTEAFF
TGCAGTGCTAGAACCCCTGCGAACACTGAAGCTTTCTTT